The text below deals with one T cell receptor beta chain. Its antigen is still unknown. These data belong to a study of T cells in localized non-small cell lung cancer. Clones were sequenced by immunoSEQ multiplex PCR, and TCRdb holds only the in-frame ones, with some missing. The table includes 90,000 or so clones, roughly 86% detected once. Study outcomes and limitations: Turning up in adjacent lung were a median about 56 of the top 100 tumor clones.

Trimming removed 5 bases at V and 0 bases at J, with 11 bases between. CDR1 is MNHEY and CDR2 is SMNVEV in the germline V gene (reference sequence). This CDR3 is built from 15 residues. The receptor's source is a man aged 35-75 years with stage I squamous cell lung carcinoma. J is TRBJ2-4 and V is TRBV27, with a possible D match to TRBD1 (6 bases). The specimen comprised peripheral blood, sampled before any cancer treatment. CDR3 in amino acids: CASSLQGLAKNIQYF. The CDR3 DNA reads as TGTGCCAGCAGTCTCCAGGGGCTAGCCAAAAACATTCAGTACTTC.